Shown below are 10 T cell receptor beta chains from a single sample sequenced in a study of cytomegalovirus exposure and HLA in healthy donors (dated by TCRdb to about 2017). Receptors were amplified or captured by the immunoSEQ multiplex PCR assay. A mixture of 60 forward primers for TCR Vbeta segments and 13 reverse primers for TCR Jbeta segments was used in the multiplex PCR. Drawn from immuneACCESS, this table holds only the in-frame rearrangements with V and J called that TCRdb kept. Clones are partly lost; checked studies trace under half to an unresolved V gene and leave the rest unexplained. This sample holds about 120,000 clones; about three quarters were observed only once. The top ten clonotypes cover roughly 12% of the sample. The sequenced sample consisted of PBMCs. The receptors originated from a woman aged 40 to 50 in good health and CMV-seropositive.

The chain has TRBV29-1 and TRBJ2-5; D is uncertain. Germline CDR1 and CDR2: SQVTM and ANQGSEA. The CDR3 covers 12 residues. Trimming left V 2 bases short and J 5 bases short, with 9 bases between. The CDR3 bases are TGCAGCGTTGAAAGGCAGAGGGAGACCCAGTACTTC. Translating it yields CSVERQRETQYF. The full variable domain, with the rest looked up from reference TRBV29-1 and TRBJ2-5, is SAVISQKPSRDICQRGTSLTIQCQVDSQVTMMFWYRQQPGQSLTLIATANQGSEATYESGFVIDKFPISRPNLTFSTLTVSNMSPEDSSIYLCSVERQRETQYFGPGTRLLVL.

The rearrangement uses TRBV19 and TRBJ2-2; TRBD1 matches 9 bases. The junction had 5 bases not matched to a gene; V was cut back by 8 bases and J by 4 bases. This CDR3 is built from 14 residues. The germline V gene has CDR1 LNHDA and CDR2 SQIVND (reference sequence). CDR3 region: CASGTGRGTGELFF. The CDR3 DNA reads as TGTGCCAGTGGGACAGGGCGGGGCACCGGGGAGCTGTTTTTT. The variable domain in full, completed from reference TRBV19 and TRBJ2-2, reads DGGITQSPKYLFRKEGQNVTLSCEQNLNHDAMYWYRQDPGQGLRLIYYSQIVNDFQKGDIAEGYSVSREKKESFPLTVTSAQKNPTAFYLCASGTGRGTGELFFGEGSRLTVL.

The J gene is TRBJ2-3, the V gene TRBV9; TRBD2 agrees at 9 bases. Trimming took 1 base from V and 6 from J; bases not matched to a gene: 9. Germline CDR1 SGDLS, CDR2 YYNGEE. The CDR3 sequence is 16 residues long. The CDR3 bases are TGTGCCAGCAGCGTAACAGGCGCTAGCGGGGTGGATACGCAGTATTTT. It yields the protein CASSVTGASGVDTQYF.

This chain links TRBV7-2 with TRBJ1-4; 8 bases agree with TRBD1. The CDR3 is 14 amino acids. From germline, CDR1 is SGHTA and CDR2 FQGNSA. Trimming removed 1 base from V and 11 bases from J; junction bases left unmatched: 6. CDR3 DNA: TGTGCCAGCAGCTTAGACCAGGGGGCGGGGAAACTGTTTTTT. It translates to CASSLDQGAGKLFF.

The chain joins TRBV2 to TRBJ1-1; 8 bases match TRBD1. With V trimmed by 6 bases and J by 0 bases, 6 bases remained unmatched. Germline V lookup: CDR1 SNHLY, CDR2 FYNNEI. The CDR3 contains 15 residues. The CDR3 protein is CASRVMTGVNTEAFF. CDR3 bases: TGTGCCAGCAGGGTCATGACAGGGGTGAACACTGAAGCTTTCTTT.

J is TRBJ1-1 and V is TRBV5-1; 8 bases align to TRBD1. The CDR3 extends over 13 amino acids. Trimming removed 4 bases from V and 5 bases from J; junction bases left unmatched: 4. The germline V gene encodes CDR1 SGHRS and CDR2 YFSETQ. The CDR3 DNA sequence: TGCGCCAGCAGCCTGGACAGGGTGACTGAAGCTTTCTTT. As protein: CASSLDRVTEAFF.

This chain links TRBV5-1 with TRBJ2-7, with 8 bases matching TRBD1. Germline V lookup: CDR1 SGHRS, CDR2 YFSETQ. The CDR3 extends over 15 amino acids. Unmatched junction bases numbered 5, after V lost 2 bases and J lost 1 base. CDR3 sequence reads: CASSLETGVSYEQYF. In DNA, the CDR3 is TGCGCCAGCAGCTTAGAGACAGGGGTATCCTACGAGCAGTACTTC.

The genes are TRBV7-9 and TRBJ1-2; D gene ambiguous. The CDR3 runs 12 residues. V dropped 2 bases and J dropped 8 bases, with 9 bases sitting between them. CDR1 and CDR2 from the germline V gene are SEHNR and FQNEAQ (reference sequence). This chain's CDR3 is CASSLQAWGYTF. The CDR3 coding sequence is TGTGCCAGCAGCTTACAGGCATGGGGCTACACCTTC.

This clone was counted a few times. This chain uses TRBV4-2 with TRBJ1-4; 7 bases line up with TRBD1. J was trimmed by 7 bases and V by 1 base; bases with no gene match: 9. Per the germline V gene, CDR1 is LGHNA and CDR2 is YNFKEQ. This CDR3 comprises 16 residues. The CDR3 DNA reads as TGTGCCAGCAGCCAAGTCGAAGGGACAGCCAGTGAAAAACTGTTTTTT. Translation gives CASSQVEGTASEKLFF.

This clone was seen more than once but under ten times. The chain employs TRBV7-9 and TRBJ2-7, with a possible D match to TRBD2 (5 bases). Per the germline V gene, CDR1 is SEHNR and CDR2 is FQNEAQ (reference sequence). This CDR3 contains 13 residues. The ends were cut back, 0 bases at V and 4 bases at J, with 7 bases in the middle. Here the CDR3 reads CASSLAGEYEQYF. As DNA, the CDR3 is TGTGCCAGCAGCTTAGCCGGGGAATACGAGCAGTACTTC.